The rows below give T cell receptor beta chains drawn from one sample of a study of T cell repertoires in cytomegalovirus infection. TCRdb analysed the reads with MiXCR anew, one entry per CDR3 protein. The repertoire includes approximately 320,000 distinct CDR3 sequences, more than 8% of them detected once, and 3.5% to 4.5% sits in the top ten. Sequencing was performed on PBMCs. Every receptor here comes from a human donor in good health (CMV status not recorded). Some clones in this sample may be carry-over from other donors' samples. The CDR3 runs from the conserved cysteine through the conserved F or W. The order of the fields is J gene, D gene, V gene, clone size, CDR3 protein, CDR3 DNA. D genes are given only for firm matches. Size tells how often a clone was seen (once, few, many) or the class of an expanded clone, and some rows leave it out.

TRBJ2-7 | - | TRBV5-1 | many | CASSLGRSPYEQYF | TGCGCCAGCAGCTTGGGACGCAGCCCCTACGAGCAGTACTTC
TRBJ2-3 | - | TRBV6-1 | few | CASRDYGTDTQYF | TGTGCCAGCAGGGACTACGGCACAGATACGCAGTATTTT
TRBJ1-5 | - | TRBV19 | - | CASKSGRAYQPQHF | TGTGCCAGTAAATCGGGTAGGGCGTATCAGCCCCAGCATTTT
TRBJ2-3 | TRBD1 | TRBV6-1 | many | CASRDRGTDTQYF | TGTGCCAGCCGGGACAGGGGAACAGATACGCAGTATTTT
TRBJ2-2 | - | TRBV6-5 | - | CASSYSFQGGTGELFF | TGTGCCAGCAGTTACTCCTTTCAGGGGGGGACCGGGGAGCTGTTTTTT
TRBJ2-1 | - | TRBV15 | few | CATSREGLGNEQFF | TGTGCCACCAGCAGAGAGGGGCTAGGGAATGAGCAGTTCTTC
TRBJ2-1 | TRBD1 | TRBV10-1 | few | CASSDWDRGSYNEQFF | TGCGCCAGCAGTGACTGGGACAGGGGAAGTTACAATGAGCAGTTCTTC
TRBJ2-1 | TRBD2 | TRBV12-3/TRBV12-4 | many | CASSASSGGQFF | TGTGCCAGCAGCGCATCTAGCGGGGGGCAGTTCTTC
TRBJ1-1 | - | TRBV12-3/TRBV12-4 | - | CASSFSSGGTEAFF | TGTGCCAGCAGTTTCAGTTCCGGAGGCACTGAAGCTTTCTTT
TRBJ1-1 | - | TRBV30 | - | CAWRETGRMGAFF | TGTGCCTGGAGAGAGACAGGCCGGATGGGAGCTTTCTTT
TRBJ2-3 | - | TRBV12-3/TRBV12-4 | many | CASSLVAGVGTQYF | TGTGCCAGCAGTTTAGTGGCAGGGGTCGGTACGCAGTATTTT
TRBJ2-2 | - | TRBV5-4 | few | CASSEGLSNTGELFF | TGTGCCAGCAGCGAGGGACTCTCCAACACCGGGGAGCTGTTTTTT
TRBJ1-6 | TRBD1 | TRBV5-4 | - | CASSLGRGQGSPLHF | TGTGCCAGCAGCTTGGGAAGGGGACAGGGGTCACCCCTCCACTTT
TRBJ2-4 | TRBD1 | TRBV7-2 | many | CASSLVVGDRGNIQYF | TGTGCCAGCAGCTTAGTCGTGGGGGACAGGGGCAACATTCAGTACTTC
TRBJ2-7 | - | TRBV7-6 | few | CASSGRTASSYEQYF | TGTGCCAGCAGCGGTAGGACGGCAAGCTCCTACGAGCAGTACTTC
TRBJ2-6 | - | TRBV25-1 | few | CASGTRDSGANVLTF | TGTGCCAGCGGGACCAGGGATTCTGGGGCCAACGTCCTGACTTTC
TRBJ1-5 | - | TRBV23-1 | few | CANWTDSNQPQHF | TGCGCCAACTGGACAGATAGCAATCAGCCCCAGCATTTT
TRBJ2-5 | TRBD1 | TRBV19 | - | CASSKKQGAWEETQYF | TGTGCCAGTAGTAAGAAACAGGGGGCATGGGAAGAGACCCAGTACTTC
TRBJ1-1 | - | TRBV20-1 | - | CSASSGTEAFF | TGCAGTGCTAGTTCGGGCACTGAAGCTTTCTTT
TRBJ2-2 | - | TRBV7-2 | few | CASSNDYSGELFF | TGTGCCAGCTCAAACGACTATAGCGGGGAGCTGTTTTTT
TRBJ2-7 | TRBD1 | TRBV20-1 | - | CSAKPRDREVHEQYF | TGCAGTGCCAAACCCCGGGACAGGGAAGTCCACGAGCAGTACTTC
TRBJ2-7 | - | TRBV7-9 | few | CASSRLGGNYEQYF | TGTGCCAGCAGCCGCCTTGGGGGGAACTACGAGCAGTACTTC
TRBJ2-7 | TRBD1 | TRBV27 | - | CASSPPPGQGAYEQYF | TGTGCCAGCAGTCCCCCCCCCGGACAGGGGGCTTACGAGCAGTACTTC
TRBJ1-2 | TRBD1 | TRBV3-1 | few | CASSRTGKGTSYGYTF | TGTGCCAGCAGCCGGACAGGAAAAGGGACGTCCTATGGCTACACCTTC
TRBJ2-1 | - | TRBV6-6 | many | CASSYSGRRGPLNEQFF | TGTGCCAGCAGTTACTCGGGTAGGCGGGGGCCACTTAATGAGCAGTTCTTC
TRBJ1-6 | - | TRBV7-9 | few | CASSYRGWASPLHF | TGTGCCAGCAGCTATCGGGGGTGGGCTTCACCCCTCCACTTT
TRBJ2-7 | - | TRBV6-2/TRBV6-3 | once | CASSYAFLGIPYEQYF | TGTGCCAGCAGTTACGCATTCCTAGGAATCCCCTACGAGCAGTACTTC
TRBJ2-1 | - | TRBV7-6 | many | CASSKDIAHSYNEQFF | TGTGCCAGCAGCAAGGATATAGCGCACTCCTACAATGAGCAGTTCTTC
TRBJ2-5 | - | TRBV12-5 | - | CASGLGGPETQYF | TGTGCTAGTGGTCTAGGGGGGCCAGAGACCCAGTACTTC
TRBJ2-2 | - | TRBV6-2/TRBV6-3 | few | CASSYHPLSGELFF | TGTGCCAGCAGTTACCACCCGTTATCAGGGGAGCTGTTTTTT
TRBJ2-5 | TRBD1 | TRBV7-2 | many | CASRPRPTGVETQYF | TGTGCCAGCAGGCCTCGGCCCACAGGGGTTGAGACCCAGTACTTC
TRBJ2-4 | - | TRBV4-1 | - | CASSQLAKNIQYF | TGCGCCAGCAGCCAACTAGCCAAAAACATTCAGTACTTC
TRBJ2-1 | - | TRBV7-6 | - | CASLQGAAYNEQFF | TGTGCCAGCTTACAGGGTGCCGCCTACAATGAGCAGTTCTTC
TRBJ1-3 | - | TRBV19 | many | CASTAGRYSGNTIYF | TGTGCCAGTACCGCGGGACGGTACTCTGGAAACACCATATATTTT
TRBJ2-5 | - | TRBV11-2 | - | CASSLEGYGEVETQYF | TGTGCCAGCAGCTTAGAAGGATACGGGGAAGTGGAGACCCAGTACTTC
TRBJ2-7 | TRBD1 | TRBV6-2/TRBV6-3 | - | CASVPAGTGGNEQYF | TGTGCCAGCGTCCCTGCCGGGACAGGGGGCAACGAGCAGTACTTC
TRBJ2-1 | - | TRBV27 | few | CASSWIARANNEQFF | TGTGCCAGCAGTTGGATAGCGCGAGCCAACAATGAGCAGTTCTTC
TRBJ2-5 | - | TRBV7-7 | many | CASSPGGDQETQYF | TGTGCCAGCAGCCCCGGCGGCGACCAAGAGACCCAGTACTTC
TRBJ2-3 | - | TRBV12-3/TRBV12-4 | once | CASTPSTGLESTQYF | TGTGCCAGCACTCCTAGTACGGGGCTTGAATCTACGCAGTATTTT
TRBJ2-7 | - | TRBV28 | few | CASSVTGGSEQYF | TGTGCCAGCAGTGTAACTGGGGGCAGCGAGCAGTACTTC
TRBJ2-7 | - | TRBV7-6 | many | CASSLDPRSYEQYF | TGTGCCAGCAGCTTAGACCCGAGGTCCTACGAGCAGTACTTC
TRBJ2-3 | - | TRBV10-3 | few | CAGGRGTGDTQYF | TGTGCAGGAGGGAGAGGGACGGGGGATACGCAGTATTTT
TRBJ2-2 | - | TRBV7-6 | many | CASSPTVDLTGELFF | TGTGCCAGCAGCCCCACTGTAGATTTGACCGGGGAGCTGTTTTTT
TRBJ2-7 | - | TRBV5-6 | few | CASSLPGAVLYEQYF | TGTGCCAGCAGCTTGCCAGGAGCAGTCCTCTACGAGCAGTACTTC
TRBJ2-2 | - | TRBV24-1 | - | CATSDSGGPSTGELFF | TGTGCCACCAGTGATTCGGGGGGCCCGAGCACCGGGGAGCTGTTTTTT